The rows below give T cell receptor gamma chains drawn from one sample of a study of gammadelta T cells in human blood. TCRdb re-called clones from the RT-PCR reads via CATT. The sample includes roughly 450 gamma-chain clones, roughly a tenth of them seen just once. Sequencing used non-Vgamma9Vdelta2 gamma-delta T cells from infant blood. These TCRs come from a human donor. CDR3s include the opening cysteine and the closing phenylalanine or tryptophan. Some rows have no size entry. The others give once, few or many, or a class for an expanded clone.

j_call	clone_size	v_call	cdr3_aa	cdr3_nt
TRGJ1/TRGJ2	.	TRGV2	CATWDGPNYRGKKLF	TGTGCCACCTGGGACGGGCCAAATTATCGCGGTAAGAAACTCTTT
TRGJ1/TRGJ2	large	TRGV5	CATWDFYKKLF	TGTGCCACCTGGGACTTTTATAAGAAACTCTTT
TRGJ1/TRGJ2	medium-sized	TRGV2	CATWDGPGKKLF	TGTGCCACCTGGGACGGGCCCGGTAAGAAACTCTTT
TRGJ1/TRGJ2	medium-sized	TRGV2	CATWDGRNYYKKLF	TGTGCCACCTGGGACGGGCGGAATTATTATAAGAAACTCTTT
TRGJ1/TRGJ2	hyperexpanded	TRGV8	CATWVTKKLF	TGTGCCACCTGGGTAACTAAGAAACTCTTT
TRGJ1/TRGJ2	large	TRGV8	CATWDMRNLDYYKKLF	TGTGCCACCTGGGATATGAGGAATTTGGATTATTATAAGAAACTCTTT
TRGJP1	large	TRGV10	CAAWDYTTGWFKIF	TGTGCTGCGTGGGATTATACCACTGGTTGGTTCAAGATATTT
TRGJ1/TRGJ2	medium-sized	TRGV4	CATWDGPGRYKKLF	TGTGCCACCTGGGATGGGCCGGGACGTTATAAGAAACTCTTT
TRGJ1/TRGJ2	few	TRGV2	CATWDDHYYNKLF	TGTGCCACCTGGGACGACCATTATTATAATAAACTCTTT
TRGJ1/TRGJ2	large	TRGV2	CATWDGPAPQKLF	TGTGCCACCTGGGACGGGCCCGCGCCCCAGAAACTCTTT
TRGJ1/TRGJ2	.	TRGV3	CATWDRREGLYKKLF	TGTGCCACCTGGGACAGGCGGGAGGGACTTTATAAGAAACTCTTT
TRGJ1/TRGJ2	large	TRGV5	CATWDRPSYYKKLF	TGTGCCACCTGGGACAGGCCATCTTATTATAAGAAACTCTTT
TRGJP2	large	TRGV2	CATWDGRLSGYSSDWIKTF	TGTGCCACCTGGGACGGGCGGCTATCGGGATATAGTAGTGATTGGATCAAGACGTTT
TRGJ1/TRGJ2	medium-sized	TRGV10	CAAWDSGYYKKLF	TGTGCTGCGTGGGATAGCGGCTATTATAAGAAACTCTTT
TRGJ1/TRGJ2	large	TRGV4	CATWENYYKKLF	TGTGCCACCTGGGAGAATTATTATAAGAAACTCTTT
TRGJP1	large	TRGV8	CATWDKLTTGWFKIF	TGTGCCACCTGGGATAAACTTACCACTGGTTGGTTCAAGATATTT
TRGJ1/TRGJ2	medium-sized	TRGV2	CATWDGAIYKKLF	TGTGCCACCTGGGACGGAGCTATTTATAAGAAACTCTTT
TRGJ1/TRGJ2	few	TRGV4	CATWDGSNYKKLF	TGTGCCACCTGGGATGGGAGTAATTATAAGAAACTCTTT
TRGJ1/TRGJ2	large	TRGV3	CATWDRPNYKKLF	TGTGCCACCTGGGACAGGCCGAATTATAAGAAACTCTTT
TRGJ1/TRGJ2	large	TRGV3	CATWESYYKKLF	TGTGCCACCTGGGAGAGCTATTATAAGAAACTCTTT
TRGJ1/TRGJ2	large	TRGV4	CATWDGLNYYKKLF	TGTGCCACCTGGGATGGGCTGAATTATTATAAGAAACTCTTT
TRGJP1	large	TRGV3	CATWDRGRFKIF	TGTGCCACCTGGGACCGAGGTAGGTTCAAGATATTT
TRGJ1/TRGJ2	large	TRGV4	CATWDGLYYKKLF	TGTGCCACCTGGGATGGTTTATATTATAAGAAACTCTTT
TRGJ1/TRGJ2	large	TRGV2	CATWDGPTYYKKLF	TGTGCCACCTGGGACGGGCCGACTTATTATAAGAAACTCTTT
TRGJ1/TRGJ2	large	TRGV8	CATWDRRYKKLF	TGTGCCACCTGGGATAGAAGGTATAAGAAACTCTTT
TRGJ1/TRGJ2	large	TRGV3	CATWDRGVRHYKKLF	TGTGCCACCTGGGACAGGGGGGTCAGGCATTATAAGAAACTCTTT
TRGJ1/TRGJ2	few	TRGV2	CATWDGPPIYYKKLF	TGTGCCACCTGGGACGGGCCCCCGATTTATTATAAGAAACTCTTT
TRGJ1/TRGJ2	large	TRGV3	CATWDSGKKLF	TGTGCCACCTGGGACAGTGGTAAGAAACTCTTT
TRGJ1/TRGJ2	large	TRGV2	CATWAPNYKKLF	TGTGCCACCTGGGCCCCAAATTATAAGAAACTCTTT
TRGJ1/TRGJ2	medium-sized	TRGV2	CATWDDHYYKKLF	TGTGCCACCTGGGACGACCATTATTATAAGAAACTCTTT
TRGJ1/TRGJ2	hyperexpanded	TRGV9	CALWEVPLCKKLF	TGTGCCTTGTGGGAGGTCCCCCTTTGTAAGAAACTCTTT
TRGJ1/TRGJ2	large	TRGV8	CATWAPADYKKLF	TGTGCCACCTGGGCCCCAGCGGATTATAAGAAACTCTTT
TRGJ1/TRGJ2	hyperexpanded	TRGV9	CALGPPDHKKLF	TGTGCCTTGGGTCCCCCAGATCATAAGAAACTCTTT
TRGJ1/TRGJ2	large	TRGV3	CATWDRYYYKKLF	TGTGCCACCTGGGACAGGTATTATTATAAGAAACTCTTT
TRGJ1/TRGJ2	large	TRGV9	CALWEVQSYYKKLF	TGTGCCTTGTGGGAGGTGCAGAGTTATTATAAGAAACTCTTT
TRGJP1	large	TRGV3	CATWDRRSTGWFKIF	TGTGCCACCTGGGACAGGCGGAGTACTGGTTGGTTCAAGATATTT
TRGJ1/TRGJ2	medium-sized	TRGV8	CATWDWIYKKLF	TGTGCCACCTGGGATTGGATTTATAAGAAACTCTTT
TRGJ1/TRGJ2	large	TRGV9	CALWEVQDSNYKKLF	TGTGCCTTGTGGGAGGTGCAGGACTCAAATTATAAGAAACTCTTT
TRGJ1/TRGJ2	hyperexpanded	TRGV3	CATWDSYYKKLF	TGTGCCACCTGGGACAGTTATTATAAGAAACTCTTT
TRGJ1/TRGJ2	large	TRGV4	CATWDARYYKKLF	TGTGCCACCTGGGATGCACGTTATTATAAGAAACTCTTT
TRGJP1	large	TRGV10	CAAWDYKTTGWFKIF	TGTGCTGCGTGGGATTATAAAACCACTGGTTGGTTCAAGATATTT
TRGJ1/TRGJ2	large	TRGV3	CATWDTRGYKKLF	TGTGCCACCTGGGACACCCGAGGGTATAAGAAACTCTTT
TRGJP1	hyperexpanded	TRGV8	CATWDTTGWFKIF	TGTGCCACCTGGGATACCACTGGTTGGTTCAAGATATTT
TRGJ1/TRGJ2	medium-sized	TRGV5	CATWGYKKLF	TGTGCCACCTGGGGGTATAAGAAACTCTTT
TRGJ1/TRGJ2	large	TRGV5	CATWDRRYKKLF	TGTGCCACCTGGGACAGGCGATATAAGAAACTCTTT
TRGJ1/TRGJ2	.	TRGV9	CALWEVQNYYKKLF	TGTGCCTTGTGGGAGGTGCAGAATTATTATAAGAAACTCTTT
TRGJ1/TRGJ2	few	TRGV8	CATWDRRDYYKKLF	TGTGCCACCTGGGATAGGCGAGATTATTATAAGAAACTCTTT
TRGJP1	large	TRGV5	CATWDSRTGWFKIF	TGTGCCACCTGGGACAGTCGAACTGGTTGGTTCAAGATATTT
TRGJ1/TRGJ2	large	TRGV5	CATSKGFYYKKLF	TGTGCCACCTCAAAGGGATTTTATTATAAGAAACTCTTT
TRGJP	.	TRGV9	CALWEAQSVGKKIKVF	TGTGCCTTGTGGGAGGCCCAGTCGGTGGGCAAAAAAATCAAGGTATTT
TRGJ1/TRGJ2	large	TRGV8	CATWANYYKKLF	TGTGCCACCTGGGCGAATTATTATAAGAAACTCTTT
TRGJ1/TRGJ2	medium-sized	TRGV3	CATWDRPRYKKLF	TGTGCCACCTGGGACAGGCCGAGGTATAAGAAACTCTTT
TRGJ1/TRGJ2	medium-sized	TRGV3	CATWDRSYYKKLF	TGTGCCACCTGGGACAGGTCGTATTATAAGAAACTCTTT
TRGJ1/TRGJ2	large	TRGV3	CATWDRLSPKKLF	TGTGCCACCTGGGACAGGCTATCCCCAAAGAAACTCTTT